Presented here are 9 T cell receptor beta chains from one specimen sequenced in a study of T cells in Graves' hyperthyroidism and ophthalmopathy (dated 2019 in TCRdb). Preparation of the library involved multiplex PCR. Data came from an Illumina HiSeq 2000. TCR beta CDR3 regions were amplified from RNA transcripts. The TCR CDR3 was subjected to a first round of RT-PCR using the HTBI primer set and the Qiagen OneStep RT-PCR kit. TCRdb reprocessed the public reads (quality trimming at Q25 with fastp, clone calling with MiXCR) and kept in-frame beta chains. For every CDR3 protein sequence, its rows merge into one entry that carries the most common genes and DNA. Within this sample are hundreds of thousands of distinct CDR3 sequences, with just under 45% of them counted one time only. The biggest ten clones account for approximately 7.2% of the sample. Sequencing was performed on peripheral blood or thyroid tissue (not recorded which). These receptors were taken from an adult man with Graves' disease, either hyperthyroidism or ophthalmopathy (not recorded which).

This clonotype was recorded a few times. The chain couples TRBV10-3 to TRBJ2-7; D remains ambiguous. Germline V CDR1 and CDR2: ENHRY, SYGVKD. CDR3 length equals 13 residues. The V and J ends lost 10 bases and 3 bases respectively, with 16 bases between them. The CDR3 DNA sequence: TGTGCCAGCAGCAACCTCTTAGGCTACGAGCAGTACTTC. Its translation is CASSNLLGYEQYF.

This rearrangement joins TRBV15 to TRBJ1-3; D ambiguous. Looked up from germline, CDR1 is LNHNV and CDR2 is YYDKDF (reference sequence). The ends were cut back, 0 bases at V and 0 bases at J, with 12 bases in the middle. The CDR3 contains 17 residues. CDR3 in amino acids: CATSRDFRKSSGNTIYF. Written as DNA, the CDR3 is TGTGCCACCAGCAGAGATTTCCGCAAGAGCTCTGGAAACACCATATATTTT.

The J gene is TRBJ2-7, the V gene TRBV29-1, with 16 bases fitting TRBD2. V shed 6 bases and J 6 bases; nucleotides not matched to a gene: 8. The CDR3 runs to 15 residues. The germline V gene has CDR1 SQVTM and CDR2 ANQGSEA. CDR3 protein: CSVVGLAGGPGEQYF. Here the CDR3 DNA reads TGCAGCGTAGTGGGACTAGCGGGAGGGCCTGGCGAGCAGTACTTC.

This chain joins TRBV7-9 and TRBJ1-4; tentatively, D is TRBD1 (6 bases). The CDR3 runs to 15 residues. Germline V lookup: CDR1 SEHNR, CDR2 FQNEAQ (reference sequence). The V gene lost 5 bases and the J gene lost 7 bases, with 17 bases spanning the gap. The CDR3 DNA follows: TGTGCCAGCAGCCTAAGATCAGGGGTCAGTGAAAAACTGTTTTTT. This gives the protein CASSLRSGVSEKLFF.

The chain has TRBV19 and TRBJ1-5; tentative D call: TRBD1 (6 bases). With 3 bases removed from V and 6 bases from J, the gap between germline ends came to 18 bases. The germline gives CDR1 LNHDA, CDR2 SQIVND (reference sequence). The CDR3 consists of 16 residues. CDR3 in amino acids: CASSITGWGIGQPQHF. The CDR3 DNA reads as TGTGCCAGTAGTATCACAGGGTGGGGGATTGGTCAGCCCCAGCATTTT. The complete variable domain, with remaining parts taken from reference TRBV19 and TRBJ1-5, reads DGGITQSPKYLFRKEGQNVTLSCEQNLNHDAMYWYRQDPGQGLRLIYYSQIVNDFQKGDIAEGYSVSREKKESFPLTVTSAQKNPTAFYLCASSITGWGIGQPQHFGDGTRLSIL.

This clonotype occurred many times. This chain uses TRBV25-1 with TRBJ1-2; TRBD1 aligns across 7 bases. The V gene's germline CDR1 is MGHDK and CDR2 SYGVNS. The trim removed 2 bases at V and 4 bases at J, leaving 4 bases unmatched. The CDR3 consists of 14 residues. DNA of the CDR3: TGTGCCAGCAGTGAACCCGGACAGGTCTATGGCTACACCTTC. Protein sequence: CASSEPGQVYGYTF.

The chain is built from TRBV19 and TRBJ1-4; the match to TRBD1 covers 9 bases. The V and J ends lost 6 bases and 7 bases, in that order; junction bases with no gene match: 15. Per the germline V gene, CDR1 is LNHDA and CDR2 is SQIVND (reference sequence). This CDR3 has 17 residues. The CDR3 nucleotides are TGTGCCAGTAGCACGGATCGACAGGGGGGTTACGGTGAAAAACTGTTTTTT. This gives the protein CASSTDRQGGYGEKLFF.

This chain links TRBV25-1 with TRBJ1-4, with D possibly TRBD1 on 5 matching bases. There are 15 residues in the CDR3. Between the trimmed V and J ends, which lost 4 bases and 6 bases, there was a span of 15 bases. Germline-derived CDR1 and CDR2 are MGHDK and SYGVNS. Here the CDR3 reads CASSAQQGGDEKLFF. The DNA for the CDR3 is TGTGCCAGCAGTGCTCAGCAGGGAGGGGATGAAAAACTGTTTTTT.

The table lists this clonotype with a count of one. The gene calls are TRBV20-1 and TRBJ2-5; 11 positions match TRBD2. After removal of 1 base from V and 4 bases from J, the junction contained 8 bases not matched to a gene. Germline CDR1 and CDR2: DFQATT and SNEGSKA (reference sequence). This CDR3 contains 16 residues. DNA for the CDR3: TGCAGTGCTAGAGTACTAGCGGGAGTATTAAGAGAGACCCAGTACTTC. It yields the protein CSARVLAGVLRETQYF.